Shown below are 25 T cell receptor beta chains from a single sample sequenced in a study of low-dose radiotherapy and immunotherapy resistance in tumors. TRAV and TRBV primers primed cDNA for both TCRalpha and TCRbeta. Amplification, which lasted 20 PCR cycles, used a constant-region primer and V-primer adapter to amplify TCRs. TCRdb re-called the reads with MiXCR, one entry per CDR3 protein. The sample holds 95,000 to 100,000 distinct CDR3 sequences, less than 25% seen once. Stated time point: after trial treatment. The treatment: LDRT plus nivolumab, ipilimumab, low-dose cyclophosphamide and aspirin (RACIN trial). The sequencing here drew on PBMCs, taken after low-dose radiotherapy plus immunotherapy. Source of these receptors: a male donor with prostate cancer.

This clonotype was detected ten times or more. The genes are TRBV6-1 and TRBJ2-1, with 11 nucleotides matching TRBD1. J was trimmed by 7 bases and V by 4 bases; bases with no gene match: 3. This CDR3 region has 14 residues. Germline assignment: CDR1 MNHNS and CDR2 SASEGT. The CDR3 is CASSVDRGQNEQFF. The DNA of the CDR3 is TGTGCCAGCAGTGTGGACAGGGGGCAGAATGAGCAGTTCTTC.

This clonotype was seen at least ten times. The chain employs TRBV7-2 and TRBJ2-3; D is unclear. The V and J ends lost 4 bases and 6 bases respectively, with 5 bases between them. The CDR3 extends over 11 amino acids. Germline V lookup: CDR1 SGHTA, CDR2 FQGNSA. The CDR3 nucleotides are TGTGCCAGCAGCTACGAGGATACGCAGTATTTT. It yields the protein CASSYEDTQYF.

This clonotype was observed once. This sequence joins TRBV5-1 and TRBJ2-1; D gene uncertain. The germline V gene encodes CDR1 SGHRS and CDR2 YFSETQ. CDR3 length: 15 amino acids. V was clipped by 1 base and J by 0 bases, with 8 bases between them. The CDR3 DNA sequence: TGCGCCAGCAGCTTGCGGTCAAGCTCCTACAATGAGCAGTTCTTC. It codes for CASSLRSSSYNEQFF. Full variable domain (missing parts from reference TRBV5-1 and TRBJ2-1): KAGVTQTPRYLIKTRGQQVTLSCSPISGHRSVSWYQQTPGQGLQFLFEYFSETQRNKGNFPGRFSGRQFSNSRSEMNVSTLELGDSALYLCASSLRSSSYNEQFFGPGTRLTVL.

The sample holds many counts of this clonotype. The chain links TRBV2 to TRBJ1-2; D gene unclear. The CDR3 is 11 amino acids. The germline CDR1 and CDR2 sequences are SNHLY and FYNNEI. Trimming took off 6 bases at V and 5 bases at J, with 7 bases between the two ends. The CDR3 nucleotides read TGTGCCAGCAGCCCAGAATATGGCTACACCTTC. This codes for CASSPEYGYTF.

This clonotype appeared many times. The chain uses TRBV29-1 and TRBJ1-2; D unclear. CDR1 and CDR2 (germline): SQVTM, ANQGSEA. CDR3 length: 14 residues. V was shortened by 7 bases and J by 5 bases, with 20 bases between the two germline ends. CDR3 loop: CSAVSVRPSYGYTF. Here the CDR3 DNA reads TGCAGCGCCGTGTCCGTCCGACCCTCTTATGGCTACACCTTC.

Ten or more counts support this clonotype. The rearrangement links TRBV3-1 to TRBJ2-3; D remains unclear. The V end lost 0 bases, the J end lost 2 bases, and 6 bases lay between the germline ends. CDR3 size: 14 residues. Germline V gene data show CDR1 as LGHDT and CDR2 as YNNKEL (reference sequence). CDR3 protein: CASSQDSSTDTQYF. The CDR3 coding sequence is TGTGCCAGCAGCCAAGATAGCTCCACAGATACGCAGTATTTT.

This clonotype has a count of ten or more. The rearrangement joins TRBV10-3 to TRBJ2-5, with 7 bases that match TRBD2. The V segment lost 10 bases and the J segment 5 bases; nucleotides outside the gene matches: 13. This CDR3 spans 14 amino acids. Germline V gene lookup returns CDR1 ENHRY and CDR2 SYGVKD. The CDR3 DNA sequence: TGTGCCAGCGGACGAGGACTAGTGGCTGAGACCCAGTACTTC. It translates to CASGRGLVAETQYF.

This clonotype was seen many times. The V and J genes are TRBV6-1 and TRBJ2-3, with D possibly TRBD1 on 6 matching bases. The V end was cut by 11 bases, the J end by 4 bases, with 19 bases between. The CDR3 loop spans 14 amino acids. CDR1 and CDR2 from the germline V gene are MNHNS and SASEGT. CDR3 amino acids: CAGGYWGPADTQYF. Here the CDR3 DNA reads TGTGCCGGGGGATATTGGGGGCCGGCAGATACGCAGTATTTT.

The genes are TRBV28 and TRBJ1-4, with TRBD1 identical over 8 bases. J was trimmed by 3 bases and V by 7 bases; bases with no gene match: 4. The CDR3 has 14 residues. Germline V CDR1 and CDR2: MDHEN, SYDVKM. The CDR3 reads CASTSQGANEKLFF. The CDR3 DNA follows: TGTGCCAGCACCTCACAGGGGGCTAATGAAAAACTGTTTTTT. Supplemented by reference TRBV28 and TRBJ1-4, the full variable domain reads DVKVTQSSRYLVKRTGEKVFLECVQDMDHENMFWYRQDPGLGLRLIYFSYDVKMKEKGDIPEGYSVSREKKERFSLILESASTNQTSMYLCASTSQGANEKLFFGSGTQLSVL.

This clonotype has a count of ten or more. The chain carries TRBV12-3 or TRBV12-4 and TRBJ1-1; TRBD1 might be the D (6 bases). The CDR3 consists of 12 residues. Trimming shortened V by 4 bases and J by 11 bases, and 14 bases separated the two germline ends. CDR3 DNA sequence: TGTGCCAGCAGTTCTACAGGGAGTGGGGCTTTCTTT. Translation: CASSSTGSGAFF.

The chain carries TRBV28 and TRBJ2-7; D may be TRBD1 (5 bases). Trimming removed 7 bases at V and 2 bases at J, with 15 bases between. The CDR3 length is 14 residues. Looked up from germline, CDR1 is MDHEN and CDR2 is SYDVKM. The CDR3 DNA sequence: TGTGCCAGCACTCTCAAACCAGGGCCCTACGAGCAGTACTTC. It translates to CASTLKPGPYEQYF.

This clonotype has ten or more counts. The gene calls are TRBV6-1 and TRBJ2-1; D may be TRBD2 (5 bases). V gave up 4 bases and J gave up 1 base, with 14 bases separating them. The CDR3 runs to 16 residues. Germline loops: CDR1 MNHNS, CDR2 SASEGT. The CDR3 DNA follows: TGTGCCAGCAGTGTAGCCGGGGAAGGGTCCTACAATGAGCAGTTCTTC. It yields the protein CASSVAGEGSYNEQFF.

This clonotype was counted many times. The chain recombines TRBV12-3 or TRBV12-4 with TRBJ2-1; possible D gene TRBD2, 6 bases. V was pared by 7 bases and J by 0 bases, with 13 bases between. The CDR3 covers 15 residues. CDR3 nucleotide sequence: TGTGCCAGCAACACCGGGACTCCCTCCTACAATGAGCAGTTCTTC. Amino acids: CASNTGTPSYNEQFF.

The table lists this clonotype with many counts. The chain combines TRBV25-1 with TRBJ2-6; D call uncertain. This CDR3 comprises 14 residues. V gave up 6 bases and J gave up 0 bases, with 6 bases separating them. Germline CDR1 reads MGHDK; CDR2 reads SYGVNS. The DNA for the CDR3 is TGTGCCAGCAGCCCGCTCTCTGGGGCCAACGTCCTGACTTTC. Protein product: CASSPLSGANVLTF. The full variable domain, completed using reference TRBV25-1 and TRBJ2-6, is EADIYQTPRYLVIGTGKKITLECSQTMGHDKMYWYQQDPGMELHLIHYSYGVNSTEKGDLSSESTVSRIRTEHFPLTLESARPSHTSQYLCASSPLSGANVLTFGAGSRLTVL.

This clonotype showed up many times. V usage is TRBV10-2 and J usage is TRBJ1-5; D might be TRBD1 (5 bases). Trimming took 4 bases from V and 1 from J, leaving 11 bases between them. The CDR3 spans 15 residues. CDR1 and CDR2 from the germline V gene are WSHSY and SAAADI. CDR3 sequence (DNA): TGCGCCAGCAGTGTGGGGGGTCTCAGCAATCAGCCCCAGCATTTT. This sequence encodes CASSVGGLSNQPQHF.

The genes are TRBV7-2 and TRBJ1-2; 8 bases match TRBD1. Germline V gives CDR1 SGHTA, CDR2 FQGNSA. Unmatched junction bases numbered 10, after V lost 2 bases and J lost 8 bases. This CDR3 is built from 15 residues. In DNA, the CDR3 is TGTGCCAGCAGCTTAAGGACAGGGCGGATAGTAGGCTACACCTTC. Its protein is CASSLRTGRIVGYTF.

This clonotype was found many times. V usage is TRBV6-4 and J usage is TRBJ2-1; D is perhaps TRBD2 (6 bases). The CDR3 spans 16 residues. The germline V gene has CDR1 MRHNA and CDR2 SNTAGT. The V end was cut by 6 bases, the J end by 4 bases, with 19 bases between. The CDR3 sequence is CASSPGTGDPYNEQFF. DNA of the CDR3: TGTGCCAGCAGCCCAGGGACGGGGGACCCGTACAATGAGCAGTTCTTC.

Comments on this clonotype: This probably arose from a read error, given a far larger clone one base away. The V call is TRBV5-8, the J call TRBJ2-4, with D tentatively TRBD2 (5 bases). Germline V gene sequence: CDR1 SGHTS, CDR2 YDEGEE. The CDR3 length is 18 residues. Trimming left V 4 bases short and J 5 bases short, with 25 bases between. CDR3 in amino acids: CASSPLYIARKAQNIQYF. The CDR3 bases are TGTGCCAGCAGCCCCTTATATATAGCGCGCAAGGCCCAAAACATTCAGTACTTC.

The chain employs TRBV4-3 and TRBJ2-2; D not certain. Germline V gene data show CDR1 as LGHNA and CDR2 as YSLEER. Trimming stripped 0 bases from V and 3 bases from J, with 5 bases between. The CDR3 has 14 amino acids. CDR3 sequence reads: CASSQERDTGELFF. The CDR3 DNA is TGCGCCAGCAGCCAAGAAAGAGACACCGGGGAGCTGTTTTTT.

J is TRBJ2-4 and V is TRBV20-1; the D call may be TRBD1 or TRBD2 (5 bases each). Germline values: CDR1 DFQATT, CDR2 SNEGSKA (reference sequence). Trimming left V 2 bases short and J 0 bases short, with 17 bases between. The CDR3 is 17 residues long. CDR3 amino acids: CSARPDGGLGAKNIQYF. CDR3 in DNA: TGCAGTGCTAGACCCGATGGGGGTCTGGGAGCCAAAAACATTCAGTACTTC.

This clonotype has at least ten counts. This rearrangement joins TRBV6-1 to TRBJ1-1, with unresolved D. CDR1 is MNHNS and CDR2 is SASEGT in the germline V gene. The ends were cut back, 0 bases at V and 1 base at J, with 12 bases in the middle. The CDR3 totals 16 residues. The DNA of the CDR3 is TGTGCCAGCAGTGAAGCGCTTTGGGTTTCGAACACTGAAGCTTTCTTT. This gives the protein CASSEALWVSNTEAFF.

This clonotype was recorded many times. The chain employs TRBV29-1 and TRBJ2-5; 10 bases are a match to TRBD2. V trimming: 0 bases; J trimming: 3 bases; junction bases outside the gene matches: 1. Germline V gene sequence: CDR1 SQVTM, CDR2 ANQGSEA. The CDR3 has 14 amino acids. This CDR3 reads CSVEDLAGEETQYF. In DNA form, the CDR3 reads TGCAGCGTTGAAGATCTAGCGGGGGAAGAGACCCAGTACTTC.

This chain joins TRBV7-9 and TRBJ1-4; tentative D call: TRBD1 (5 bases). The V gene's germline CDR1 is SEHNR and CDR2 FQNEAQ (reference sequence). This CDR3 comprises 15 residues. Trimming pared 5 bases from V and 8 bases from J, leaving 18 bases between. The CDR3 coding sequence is TGTGCCAGCAGCCCTAATGGGGGGATAGGGGAAAAACTGTTTTTT. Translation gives CASSPNGGIGEKLFF.

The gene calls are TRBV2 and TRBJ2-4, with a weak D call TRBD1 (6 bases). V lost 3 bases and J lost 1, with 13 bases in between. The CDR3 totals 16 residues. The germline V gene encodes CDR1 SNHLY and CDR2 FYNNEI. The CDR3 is CASSDAGTLAKNIQYF. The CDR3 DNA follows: TGTGCCAGCAGTGACGCAGGGACACTGGCCAAAAACATTCAGTACTTC. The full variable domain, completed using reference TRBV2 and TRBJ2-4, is EPEVTQTPSHQVTQMGQEVILRCVPISNHLYFYWYRQILGQKVEFLVSFYNNEISEKSEIFDDQFSVERPDGSNFTLKIRSTKLEDSAMYFCASSDAGTLAKNIQYFGAGTRLSVL.

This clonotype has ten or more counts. The CDR3 loop is CSAAPSGSGVAFF. The CDR3 coding sequence is TGCAGTGCCGCGCCTTCAGGGTCCGGAGTGGCTTTCTTT. The chain uses TRBV20-1 and TRBJ1-1; possibly TRBD1 for D (5 bases). CDR1 DFQATT and CDR2 SNEGSKA come from the germline V gene (reference sequence). V lost 6 bases, J lost 11 bases, and 22 bases lay in between. The CDR3 has 13 amino acids.